This T cell receptor (beta chain) was obtained from a study of blood T cell repertoires in COVID-19. Across the study: The origin of the acute and convalescent COVID-19 samples was the United States, Italy and Spain. T cells, B-cell-depleted T cells, or PBMCs provided the cDNA or gDNA that served as material.

The CDR3 is made up of 16 amino acids. Germline CDR1 and CDR2: LGHDT and YNNKEL (reference sequence). Trimming took 11 bases from V and 4 from J, leaving 24 bases between them. In the original processing: Reference gene primer amplification in the assay estimated nucleated cell counts. Sequenced by immunoSEQ multiplex PCR; TCRdb stores in-frame clones only, minus some. The D gene and trimming were derived from the DNA, and the V and J assignments and clone size from that table. The data contain hundreds of thousands of clones, roughly 88% of them singletons. This clone was picked up one time. This rearrangement joins TRBV3-1 (or the pseudogene TRBV3-2) to TRBJ2-1; D is perhaps TRBD2 (5 bases). The sequenced sample consisted of peripheral blood. The receptor comes from a young woman with COVID-19, enrolled during active disease. CDR3 protein: CARSRNQRGGYNEQFF. The CDR3 DNA follows: TGTGCCCGATCGCGAAACCAGCGCGGAGGATACAATGAGCAGTTCTTC.